This T cell receptor (beta chain) was identified in a study of T-cell memory formation after mild COVID-19. TCRdb reanalysed the 5' RACE reads using MiXCR and keeps one entry per CDR3 protein. The table records about 200,000 distinct CDR3 sequences, 9.5% of them present only once. Per germline, CDR1 MNHEY and CDR2 SVGAGI. The CDR3 totals 15 residues. Germline trimming cut 6 bases from V and 1 base from J; bases unmatched to any gene: 7. The sample consisted of PBMCs or a T cell subset sorted from them (not recorded which). The receptor comes from a man younger than 35 who had mild COVID-19 (a few samples of this study predate the infection). Cell type and time point are not known. The chain combines TRBV6-5 with TRBJ2-5; 8 bases line up with TRBD2. DNA of the CDR3: TGTGCCAGCAGATTGTCCGGGACTAGCCAAGAGACCCAGTACTTC. Its translation: CASRLSGTSQETQYF.